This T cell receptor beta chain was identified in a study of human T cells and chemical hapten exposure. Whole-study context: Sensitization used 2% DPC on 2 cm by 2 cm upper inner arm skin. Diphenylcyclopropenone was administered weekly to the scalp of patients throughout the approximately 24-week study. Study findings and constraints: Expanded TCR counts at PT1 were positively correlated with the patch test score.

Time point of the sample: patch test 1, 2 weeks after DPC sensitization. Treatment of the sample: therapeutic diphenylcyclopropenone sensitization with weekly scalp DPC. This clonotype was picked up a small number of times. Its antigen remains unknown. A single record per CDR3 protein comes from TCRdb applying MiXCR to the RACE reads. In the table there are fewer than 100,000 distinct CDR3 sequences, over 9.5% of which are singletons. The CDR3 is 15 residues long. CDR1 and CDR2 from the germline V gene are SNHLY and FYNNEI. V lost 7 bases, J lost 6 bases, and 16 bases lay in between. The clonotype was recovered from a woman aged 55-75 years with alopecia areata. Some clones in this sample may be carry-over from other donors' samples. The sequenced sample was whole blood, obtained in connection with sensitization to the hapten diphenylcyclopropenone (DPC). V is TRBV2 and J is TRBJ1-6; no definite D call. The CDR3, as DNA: TGTGCCAGCAAGGATGTTGGAGGGTTTAATTCACCCCTCCACTTT. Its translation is CASKDVGGFNSPLHF.